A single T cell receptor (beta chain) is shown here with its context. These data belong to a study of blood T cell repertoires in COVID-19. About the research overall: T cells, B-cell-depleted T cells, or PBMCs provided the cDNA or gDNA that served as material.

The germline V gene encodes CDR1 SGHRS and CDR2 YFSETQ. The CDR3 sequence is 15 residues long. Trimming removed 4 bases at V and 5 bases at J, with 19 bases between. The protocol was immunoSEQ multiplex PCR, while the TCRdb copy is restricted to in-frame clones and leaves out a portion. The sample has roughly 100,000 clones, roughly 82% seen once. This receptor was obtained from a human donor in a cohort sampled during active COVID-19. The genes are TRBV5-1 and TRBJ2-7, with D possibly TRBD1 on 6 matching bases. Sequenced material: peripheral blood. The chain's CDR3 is CASSQPGALLHEQYF. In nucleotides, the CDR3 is TGCGCCAGCAGCCAGCCAGGGGCGCTTCTGCACGAGCAGTACTTC.